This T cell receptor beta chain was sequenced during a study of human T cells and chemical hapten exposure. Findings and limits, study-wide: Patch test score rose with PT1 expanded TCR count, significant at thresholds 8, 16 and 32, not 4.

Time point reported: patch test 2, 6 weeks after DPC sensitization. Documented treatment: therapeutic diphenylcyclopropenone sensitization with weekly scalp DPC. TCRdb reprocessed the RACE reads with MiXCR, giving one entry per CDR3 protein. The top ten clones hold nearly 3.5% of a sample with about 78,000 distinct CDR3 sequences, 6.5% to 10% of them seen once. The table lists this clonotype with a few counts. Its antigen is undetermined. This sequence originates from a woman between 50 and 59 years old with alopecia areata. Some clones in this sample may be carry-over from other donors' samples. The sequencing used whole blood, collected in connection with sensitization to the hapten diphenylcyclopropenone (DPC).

The CDR3 spells CASSLAGPGEQYF. In DNA form, the CDR3 reads TGTGCCAGCAGCTTAGCGGGACCAGGGGAGCAGTACTTC. The genes are TRBV11-3 and TRBJ2-7, with D perhaps TRBD1 or TRBD2 (5 bases each). The germline V gene encodes CDR1 SGHNT and CDR2 YENEEA. V was cut by 1 base and J by 7 bases, with 11 bases left in between. CDR3 length equals 13 residues.